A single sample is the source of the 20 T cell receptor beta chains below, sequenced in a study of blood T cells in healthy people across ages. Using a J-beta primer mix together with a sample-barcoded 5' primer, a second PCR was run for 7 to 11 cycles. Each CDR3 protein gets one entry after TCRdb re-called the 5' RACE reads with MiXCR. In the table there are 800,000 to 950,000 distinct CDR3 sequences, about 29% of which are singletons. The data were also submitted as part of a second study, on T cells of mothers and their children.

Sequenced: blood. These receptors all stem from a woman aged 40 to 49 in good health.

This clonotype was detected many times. In nucleotides, the CDR3 is TGTGCCAGCAGCTTAGGGGTAGCGGGGGGAAAAACGGATACGCAGTATTTT. It yields the protein CASSLGVAGGKTDTQYF. The rearrangement uses TRBV7-8 and TRBJ2-3; TRBD2 matches at 10 bases. This CDR3 has 17 residues. The V gene's germline CDR1 is SGHVS and CDR2 FQNEAQ. The junction had 10 bases not matched to a gene; V was cut back by 1 base and J by 6 bases.

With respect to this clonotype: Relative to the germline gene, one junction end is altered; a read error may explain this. The CDR3 coding sequence is TGTGCCTGCAGCTTAGTCGCAGGGGCATATGGCTACACCTTC. It is translated as CACSLVAGAYGYTF. This chain uses TRBV11-2 with TRBJ1-2, with D maybe TRBD1 (6 bases). The CDR3 loop spans 14 amino acids. The germline gives CDR1 SGHAT, CDR2 FQNNGV. The full variable domain, completed using reference TRBV11-2 and TRBJ1-2, is EAGVAQSPRYKIIEKRQSVAFWCNPISGHATLYWYQQILGQGPKLLIQFQNNGVVDDSQLPKDRFSAERLKGVDSTLKIQPAKLEDSAVYLCACSLVAGAYGYTFGSGTRLTVV.

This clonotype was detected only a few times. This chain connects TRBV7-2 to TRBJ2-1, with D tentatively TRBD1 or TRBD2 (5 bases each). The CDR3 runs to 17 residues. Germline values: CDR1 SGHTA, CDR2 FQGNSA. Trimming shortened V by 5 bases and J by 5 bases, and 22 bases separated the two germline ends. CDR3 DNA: TGTGCCAGCAGCACTCGCCCTGGGACCCGTCAGAACAATGAGCAGTTCTTC. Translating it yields CASSTRPGTRQNNEQFF.

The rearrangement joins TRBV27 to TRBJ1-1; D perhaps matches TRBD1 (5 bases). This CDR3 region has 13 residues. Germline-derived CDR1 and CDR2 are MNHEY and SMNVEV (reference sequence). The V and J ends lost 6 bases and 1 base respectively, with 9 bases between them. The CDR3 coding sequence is TGTGCCAGCAGGGTGACAGAGAACACTGAAGCTTTCTTT. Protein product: CASRVTENTEAFF.

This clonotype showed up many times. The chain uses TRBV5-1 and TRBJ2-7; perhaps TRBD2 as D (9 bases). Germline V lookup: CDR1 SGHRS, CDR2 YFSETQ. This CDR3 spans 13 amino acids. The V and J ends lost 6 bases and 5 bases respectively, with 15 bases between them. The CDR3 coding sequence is TGCGCCAGCAAGCGGGGGGACAGGAACGAGCAGTACTTC. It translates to CASKRGDRNEQYF.

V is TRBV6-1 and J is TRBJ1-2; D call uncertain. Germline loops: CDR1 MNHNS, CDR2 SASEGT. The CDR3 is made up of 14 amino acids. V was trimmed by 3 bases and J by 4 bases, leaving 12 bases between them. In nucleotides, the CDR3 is TGTGCCAGCAGTGATTTATACAGCCCCTATGGCTACACCTTC. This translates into CASSDLYSPYGYTF.

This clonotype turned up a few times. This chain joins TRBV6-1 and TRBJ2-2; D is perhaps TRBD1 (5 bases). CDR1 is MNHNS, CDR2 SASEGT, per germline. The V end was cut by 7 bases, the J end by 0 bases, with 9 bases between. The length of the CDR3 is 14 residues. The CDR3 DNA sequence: TGTGCCAGCACGGCAGGGTCGAACACCGGGGAGCTGTTTTTT. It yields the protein CASTAGSNTGELFF.

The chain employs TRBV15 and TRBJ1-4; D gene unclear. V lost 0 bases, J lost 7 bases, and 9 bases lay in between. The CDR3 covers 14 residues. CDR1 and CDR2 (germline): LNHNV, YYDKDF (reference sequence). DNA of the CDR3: TGTGCCACCAGCAGAGACAAGGGCGGTGAAAAACTGTTTTTT. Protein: CATSRDKGGEKLFF.

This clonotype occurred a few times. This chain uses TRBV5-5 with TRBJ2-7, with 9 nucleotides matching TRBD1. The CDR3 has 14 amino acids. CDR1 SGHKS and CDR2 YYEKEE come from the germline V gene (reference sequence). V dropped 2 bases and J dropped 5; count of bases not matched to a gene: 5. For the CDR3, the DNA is TGTGCCAGCAGCTTCGGGACAGGGCTCAACGAGCAGTACTTC. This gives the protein CASSFGTGLNEQYF.

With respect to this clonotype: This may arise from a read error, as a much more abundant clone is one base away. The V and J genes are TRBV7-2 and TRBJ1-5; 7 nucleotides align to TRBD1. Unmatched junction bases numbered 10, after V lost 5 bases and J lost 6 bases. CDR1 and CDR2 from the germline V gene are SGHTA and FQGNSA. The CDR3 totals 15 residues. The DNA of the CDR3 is TGTGCCAGCAGCCCGGGACAGACGCGCAGTCAGCCCCAGCATTTT. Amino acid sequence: CASSPGQTRSQPQHF.

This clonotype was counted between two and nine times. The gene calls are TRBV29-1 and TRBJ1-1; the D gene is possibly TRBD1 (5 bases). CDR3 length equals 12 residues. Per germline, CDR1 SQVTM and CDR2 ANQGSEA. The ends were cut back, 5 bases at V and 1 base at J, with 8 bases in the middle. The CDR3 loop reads CSVRDGNTEAFF. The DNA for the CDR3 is TGCAGCGTTAGGGACGGGAACACTGAAGCTTTCTTT.

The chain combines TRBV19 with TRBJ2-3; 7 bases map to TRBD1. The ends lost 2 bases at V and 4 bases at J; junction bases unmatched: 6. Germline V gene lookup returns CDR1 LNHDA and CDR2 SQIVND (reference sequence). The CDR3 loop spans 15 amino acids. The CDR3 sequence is CASSISTGLSDTQYF. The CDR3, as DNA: TGTGCCAGTAGTATATCGACAGGGCTTTCAGATACGCAGTATTTT.

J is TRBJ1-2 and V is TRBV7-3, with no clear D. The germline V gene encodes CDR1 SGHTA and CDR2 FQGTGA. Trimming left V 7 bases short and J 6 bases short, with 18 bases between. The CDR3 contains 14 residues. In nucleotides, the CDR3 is TGTGCCAGCACCCCGGATCCTTTAAGGCATGGCTACACCTTC. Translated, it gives CASTPDPLRHGYTF.

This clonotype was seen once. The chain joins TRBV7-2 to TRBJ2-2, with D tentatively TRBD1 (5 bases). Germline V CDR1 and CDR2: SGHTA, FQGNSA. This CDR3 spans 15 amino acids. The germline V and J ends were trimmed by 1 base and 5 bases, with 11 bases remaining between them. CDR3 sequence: CASSLGGARTGELFF. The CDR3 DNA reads TGTGCCAGCAGCTTAGGTGGGGCTCGAACCGGGGAGCTGTTTTTT. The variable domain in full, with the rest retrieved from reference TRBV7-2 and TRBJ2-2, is GAGVSQSPSNKVTEKGKDVELRCDPISGHTALYWYRQSLGQGLEFLIYFQGNSAPDKSGLPSDRFSAERTGGSVSTLTIQRTQQEDSAVYLCASSLGGARTGELFFGEGSRLTVL.

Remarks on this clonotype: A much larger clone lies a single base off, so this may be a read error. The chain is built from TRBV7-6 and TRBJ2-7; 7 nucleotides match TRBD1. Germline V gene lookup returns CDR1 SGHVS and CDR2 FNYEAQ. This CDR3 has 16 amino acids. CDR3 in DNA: TGTGCCGGCAGCTACGCCCGGCAGGGGGTGTCCTACGAGCAGTACTTC. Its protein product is CAGSYARQGVSYEQYF.

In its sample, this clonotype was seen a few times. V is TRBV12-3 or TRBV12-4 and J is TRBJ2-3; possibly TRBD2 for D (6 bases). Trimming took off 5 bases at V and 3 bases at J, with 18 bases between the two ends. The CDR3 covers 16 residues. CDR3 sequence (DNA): TGTGCCAGCAGTCGCGCACTAGCCCTTGGTACAGATACGCAGTATTTT. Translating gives CASSRALALGTDTQYF.

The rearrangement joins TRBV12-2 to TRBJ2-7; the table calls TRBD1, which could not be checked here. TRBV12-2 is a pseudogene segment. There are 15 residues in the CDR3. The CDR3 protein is CASRFDGTSTYEQYF. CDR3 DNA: TGTGCAAGTCGCTTCGACGGGACAAGCACCTACGAGCAGTACTTC.

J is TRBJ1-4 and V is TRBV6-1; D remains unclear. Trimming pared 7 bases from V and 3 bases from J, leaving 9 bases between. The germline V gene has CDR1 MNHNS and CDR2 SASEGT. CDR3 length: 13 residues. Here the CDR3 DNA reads TGTGCCAGCATGCACAGAGCTAATGAAAAACTGTTTTTT. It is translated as CASMHRANEKLFF.

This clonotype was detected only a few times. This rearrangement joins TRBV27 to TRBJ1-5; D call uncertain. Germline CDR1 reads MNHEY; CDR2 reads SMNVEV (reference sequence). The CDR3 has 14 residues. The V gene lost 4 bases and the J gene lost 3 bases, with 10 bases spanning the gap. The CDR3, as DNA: TGTGCCAGCAGTTCCCGACGGATCAATCAGCCCCAGCATTTT. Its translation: CASSSRRINQPQHF.

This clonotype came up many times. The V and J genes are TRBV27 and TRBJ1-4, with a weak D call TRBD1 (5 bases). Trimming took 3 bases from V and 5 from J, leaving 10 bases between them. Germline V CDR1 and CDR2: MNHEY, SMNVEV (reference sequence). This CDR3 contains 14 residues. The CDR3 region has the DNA TGTGCCAGCAGTTTTGGAACAGGCAATGAAAAACTGTTTTTT. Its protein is CASSFGTGNEKLFF.